This T cell receptor beta chain was sequenced during a study of blood T cell repertoires in COVID-19. Across the study: From T cells, B-cell-depleted T cells, or PBMCs came the material, which was cDNA or gDNA.

Per the study methods: Using reference gene primer amplification, nucleated cell counts were estimated. Here immunoSEQ multiplex PCR was the method, and the copy in TCRdb shows in-frame clones only, minus some. Clonal size and the V and J genes are those of that table, whereas D and trimming came from the DNA. The sample has approximately 150,000 clones; approximately 86% are singletons. In germline, CDR1 is SEHNR, CDR2 FQNEAQ (reference sequence). This CDR3 contains 13 residues. The V and J ends lost 9 bases and 0 bases respectively, with 11 bases between them. Seattle researchers signed up patients amid active infection and tracked them longitudinally.

The origin of this receptor is an elderly woman with COVID-19, enrolled during active disease. The chain combines TRBV7-9 with TRBJ2-5; tentatively, D is TRBD2 (6 bases). Sample: peripheral blood. The CDR3 DNA sequence: TGTGCCAGTCGTCGCGGGGACCAAGAGACCCAGTACTTC. Its protein product is CASRRGDQETQYF.